The T cell receptor beta chain described here comes from a study of blood T cell repertoires in COVID-19. At the level of the study: COVID-19 samples collected from the United States, Italy and Spain covered acute and convalescent phases.

Individuals aged roughly 18 to 100 years were recruited from 24 US areas. Sequencing was performed with immunoSEQ multiplex PCR; in TCRdb, only in-frame clones are kept and a portion is missing. This table holds around 250,000 clones, 80% to 90% found once. Per the germline V gene, CDR1 is LNHDA and CDR2 is SQIVND (reference sequence). The CDR3 is made up of 17 amino acids. Trimming took 6 bases from V and 0 from J; bases not matched to a gene: 7. This clonotype was sampled from a woman aged 25 to 45 who had recovered from COVID-19. The sample consisted of PBMCs or T cells enriched from blood (not recorded which). The chain combines TRBV19 with TRBJ2-6, with TRBD2 identical over 8 bases. CDR3: CASSVPGGGSGANVLTF. CDR3 nucleotides: TGTGCCAGTAGCGTCCCCGGGGGGGGCTCTGGGGCCAACGTCCTGACTTTC.